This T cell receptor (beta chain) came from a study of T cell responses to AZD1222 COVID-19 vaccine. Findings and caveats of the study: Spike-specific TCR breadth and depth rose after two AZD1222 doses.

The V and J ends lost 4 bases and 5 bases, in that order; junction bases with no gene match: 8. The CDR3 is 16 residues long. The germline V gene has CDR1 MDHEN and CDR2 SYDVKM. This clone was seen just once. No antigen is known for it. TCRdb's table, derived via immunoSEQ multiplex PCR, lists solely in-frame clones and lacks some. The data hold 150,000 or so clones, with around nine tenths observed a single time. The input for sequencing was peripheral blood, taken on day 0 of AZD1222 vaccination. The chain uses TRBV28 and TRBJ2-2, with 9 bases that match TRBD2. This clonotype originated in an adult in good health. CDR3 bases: TGTGCCAGCAGTTCTAGCGGGAATATTGGTACCGGGGAGCTGTTTTTT. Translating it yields CASSSSGNIGTGELFF. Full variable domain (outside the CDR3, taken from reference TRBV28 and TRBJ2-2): DVKVTQSSRYLVKRTGEKVFLECVQDMDHENMFWYRQDPGLGLRLIYFSYDVKMKEKGDIPEGYSVSREKKERFSLILESASTNQTSMYLCASSSSGNIGTGELFFGEGSRLTVL.